A selection of T cell receptor beta chains follows, all from one sample in a study of beta chain features in type 1 diabetes. Using immunoSEQ multiplex PCR, the repertoire was profiled, and TCRdb retains in-frame clones only, with some absent. The repertoire consists of 95,000 to 150,000 clones, with about 16% occurring once and the leading ten covering 2% to 3%. The sample taken for sequencing was central memory CD4+ T cells from blood. The receptors here all came from a young man with type 1 diabetes. Each CDR3 is given with its conserved first and last residue. D genes are given only for firm matches. Clone sizes are given selectively: once, few, many, or a class where the clone is expanded.

>.|TRBV5-1|.|TRBJ2-7
CASSLDLAVLREQYF
TGCGCCAGCAGCTTGGACCTAGCTGTCCTGAGGGAGCAGTACTTC
>TRBD1|TRBV4-3|.|TRBJ1-1
CASSRGQGDLNTEAFF
TGCGCCAGCAGCCGCGGACAGGGGGATTTGAACACTGAAGCTTTCTTT
>.|TRBV5-4|.|TRBJ2-7
CASSPDYRSYEQYF
TGTGCCAGCAGCCCGGACTACCGTTCCTACGAGCAGTACTTC
>.|TRBV23-1|.|TRBJ1-2
CASSQSYGYTF
TGCGCCAGCAGTCAATCTTATGGCTACACCTTC
>.|TRBV4-1|.|TRBJ1-6
CASSQDPPQAGGSPLHF
TGCGCCAGCAGCCAAGATCCCCCGCAGGCCGGCGGTTCACCCCTCCACTTT
>.|TRBV13|few|TRBJ2-2
CASSKQGSTGELFF
TGTGCCAGCAGTAAACAGGGTAGCACCGGGGAGCTGTTTTTT
>.|TRBV6-5|.|TRBJ2-7
CASSPAQAGWYEQYF
TGTGCCAGCAGTCCGGCTCAGGCAGGGTGGTACGAGCAGTACTTC
>.|TRBV11-2|many|TRBJ2-7
CATKRAFRGERNYEQYF
TGTGCCACCAAGCGGGCTTTCAGGGGAGAGAGGAACTACGAGCAGTACTTC
>.|TRBV6-5|.|TRBJ1-5
CASSADSYHQPQHF
TGTGCCAGCAGTGCCGACAGTTACCATCAGCCCCAGCATTTT
>TRBD2|TRBV2|.|TRBJ2-1
CASRSSGGYNEQFF
TGTGCCAGCAGATCAAGCGGGGGATACAATGAGCAGTTCTTC
>.|TRBV6-6|few|TRBJ1-1
CASSPQGNTEAFF
TGTGCCAGCAGTCCACAGGGGAACACTGAAGCTTTCTTT
>TRBD2|TRBV29-1|many|TRBJ2-3
CSVQLAGGRSTDTQYF
TGCAGCGTTCAACTAGCGGGGGGGAGGAGCACAGATACGCAGTATTTT
>TRBD1|TRBV4-1|few|TRBJ1-1
CASSQDRRQGKSNTEAFF
TGCGCCAGCAGCCAGGATCGGCGACAGGGTAAATCGAACACTGAAGCTTTCTTT
>.|TRBV9|few|TRBJ2-3
CASSPWTSTDTQYF
TGTGCCAGCAGCCCCTGGACTAGCACAGATACGCAGTATTTT
>.|TRBV11-3|few|TRBJ2-1
CASSLGVSPYNEQFF
TGTGCCAGCAGCTTAGGGGTGTCACCCTACAATGAGCAGTTCTTC
>TRBD1|TRBV19|few|TRBJ1-4
CASSIGDRVRREKLFF
TGTGCCAGTAGTATAGGCGACAGGGTTAGAAGAGAAAAACTGTTTTTT
>TRBD1|TRBV28|few|TRBJ1-2
CASSRGQGNYGYTF
TGTGCCAGCAGTCGTGGACAGGGAAACTATGGCTACACCTTC
>TRBD2|TRBV5-1|few|TRBJ2-5
CASSMTSGGAVETQYF
TGCGCCAGCAGCATGACTAGCGGGGGGGCCGTGGAGACCCAGTACTTC
>.|TRBV29-1|few|TRBJ2-2
CSARRNPTSGELFF
TGCAGCGCGCGTCGGAACCCTACGTCCGGGGAGCTGTTTTTT
>TRBD2|TRBV9|few|TRBJ2-5
CASSVGLAGAAQETQYF
TGTGCCAGCAGCGTAGGCCTAGCGGGGGCAGCCCAAGAGACCCAGTACTTC
>TRBD2|TRBV9|few|TRBJ2-1
CASSAGLAGEGEDEQFF
TGTGCCAGCAGCGCCGGACTAGCGGGGGAAGGGGAGGATGAGCAGTTCTTC
>TRBD2|TRBV7-2|.|TRBJ2-7
CASSQRGVSYEQYF
TGTGCCAGCAGCCAGCGGGGGGTCTCCTACGAGCAGTACTTC
>.|TRBV18|.|TRBJ2-3
CASSPDRRSGDTQYF
TGTGCCAGCTCCCCGGACAGGCGGAGCGGGGATACGCAGTATTTT
>.|TRBV6-1|.|TRBJ1-6
CASSATFTSPLHF
TGTGCCAGCAGTGCCACTTTTACTTCACCCCTCCACTTT
>.|TRBV6-6|.|TRBJ2-4
CASKGGARIAKNIQYF
TGTGCCAGCAAGGGGGGGGCACGTATAGCCAAAAACATTCAGTACTTC
>TRBD2|TRBV4-3|few|TRBJ2-7
CASSQEGLAGDKSYEQYF
TGCGCCAGCAGCCAAGAGGGACTAGCGGGGGATAAGTCCTACGAGCAGTACTTC
>.|TRBV4-2|.|TRBJ1-2
CASSQDGGYTF
TGTGCCAGCAGCCAAGACGGGGGCTACACCTTC
>TRBD1|TRBV7-2|.|TRBJ2-5
CASSLSGTDETQYF
TGTGCCAGCAGCTTGTCCGGGACAGACGAGACCCAGTACTTC
>.|TRBV15|few|TRBJ1-5
CATTLTGDNQPQHF
TGTGCCACCACCCTGACAGGAGATAATCAGCCCCAGCATTTT
>TRBD1|TRBV7-9|few|TRBJ1-1
CASSPGQGNTEAFF
TGTGCCAGCAGCCCGGGACAGGGGAACACTGAAGCTTTCTTT
>.|TRBV29-1|.|TRBJ2-5
CSVDRSRREQYF
TGCAGCGTTGATCGAAGTAGGAGGGAACAGTACTTC
>.|TRBV6-6|few|TRBJ2-7
CASSERETYEQYF
TGTGCCAGCAGTGAGCGAGAGACTTACGAGCAGTACTTC
>.|TRBV7-9|.|TRBJ2-5
CASSRGVEETQYF
TGTGCCAGCAGCCGTGGGGTGGAGGAGACCCAGTACTTC
>.|TRBV27|.|TRBJ2-5
CASSLTSRETQYF
TGTGCCAGCAGTTTAACTAGTAGAGAGACCCAGTACTTC
>.|TRBV10-3|few|TRBJ2-2
CAIGGRNTGELFF
TGTGCCATCGGAGGGCGGAACACCGGGGAGCTGTTTTTT
>.|TRBV29-1|.|TRBJ2-1
CSVEDHGGGFF
TGCAGCGTTGAAGATCACGGTGGGGGGTTCTTC
>.|TRBV28|few|TRBJ1-2
CASSQEYGYTF
TGTGCCAGCAGTCAGGAGTATGGCTACACCTTC
>TRBD2|TRBV11-3|.|TRBJ2-2
CASSYGRTTNTGELFF
TGTGCCAGCAGCTACGGGAGGACCACGAACACCGGGGAGCTGTTTTTT
>.|TRBV2|medium-sized|TRBJ2-3
CASSEGSDTQYF
TGTGCCAGCAGTGAGGGGTCAGATACGCAGTATTTT
>.|TRBV19|many|TRBJ1-2
CASSPGTIYGYTF
TGTGCCAGTAGTCCCGGGACTATCTATGGCTACACCTTC
>.|TRBV7-9|few|TRBJ2-1
CASSGGRQEQFF
TGTGCCAGCAGCGGCGGCCGTCAGGAGCAGTTCTTC
>TRBD1|TRBV30|few|TRBJ2-5
CAWSLQGARVGETQYF
TGTGCCTGGAGCCTACAGGGGGCGCGGGTCGGGGAGACCCAGTACTTC
>.|TRBV2|once|TRBJ1-6
CAIPWSYRILGGNSPLHF
TGTGCCATCCCCTGGAGCTATCGGATATTGGGAGGCAATTCACCCCTCCACTTT
>TRBD1|TRBV10-3|.|TRBJ1-1
CAISTIRDRGRVTEAFF
TGTGCCATCAGTACTATCCGGGACAGGGGTAGGGTCACTGAAGCTTTCTTT
>.|TRBV19|few|TRBJ1-5
CASSISGIPNQPQHF
TGTGCCAGTAGTATATCGGGGATACCAAATCAGCCCCAGCATTTT
>TRBD1|TRBV25-1|.|TRBJ2-2
CASSDAGQGTGELFF
TGTGCCAGCAGTGACGCCGGACAGGGAACCGGGGAGCTGTTTTTT
>.|TRBV29-1|.|TRBJ2-7
CRVGDGGTYEQYF
TGCCGCGTTGGCGACGGCGGGACCTACGAGCAGTACTTC
>.|TRBV19|.|TRBJ2-5
CASSKGDLLQETQYF
TGTGCCAGTAGTAAGGGGGACCTCCTTCAAGAGACCCAGTACTTC